These 8 T cell receptor beta chains were all obtained from the same sample, sequenced in a study of blood T cell repertoires in COVID-19. Clones were read by immunoSEQ multiplex PCR, and TCRdb kept only the in-frame ones, dropping some. The sample has under 300,000 clones, roughly 79% seen once. The sequenced sample was peripheral blood. The receptors were gathered from a woman aged 60-75 years with active or convalescent COVID-19.

V usage is TRBV19 and J usage is TRBJ1-6, with 8 bases aligning to TRBD1. The germline V gene encodes CDR1 LNHDA and CDR2 SQIVND (reference sequence). This CDR3 is built from 16 residues. Trimming cost V 5 bases and J 5 bases; bases outside gene matches: 8. CDR3 loop: CASSLRTGRDNSPLHF. The CDR3 DNA follows: TGTGCCAGTAGTCTCAGGACAGGGCGTGATAATTCACCCCTCCACTTT.

The genes are TRBV2 and TRBJ2-7; D gene ambiguous. Germline-derived CDR1 and CDR2 are SNHLY and FYNNEI. The CDR3 is 14 amino acids. Trimming took off 7 bases at V and 0 bases at J, with 13 bases between the two ends. CDR3 DNA sequence: TGTGCCAGCATCCTGGGCTTGAGCTCCTACGAGCAGTACTTC. It encodes CASILGLSSYEQYF.

Only a few counts were recorded for this clone. V and J are TRBV19 and TRBJ1-6, with 10 bases aligning to TRBD1. J gave up 9 bases and V 5 bases, and 7 bases lay outside the gene matches. Germline V gene data show CDR1 as LNHDA and CDR2 as SQIVND (reference sequence). The CDR3 is 15 residues long. Here the CDR3 reads CASSSGTGDGSPLHF. Here the CDR3 DNA reads TGTGCCAGTAGTTCTGGGACAGGGGACGGTTCACCCCTCCACTTT. The full variable domain, its missing parts supplied by reference TRBV19 and TRBJ1-6, is DGGITQSPKYLFRKEGQNVTLSCEQNLNHDAMYWYRQDPGQGLRLIYYSQIVNDFQKGDIAEGYSVSREKKESFPLTVTSAQKNPTAFYLCASSSGTGDGSPLHFGNGTRLTVT.

The J gene is TRBJ2-1, the V gene TRBV3-1 (or the pseudogene TRBV3-2), with a weak D call TRBD1 (6 bases). Trimming pared 6 bases from V and 7 bases from J, leaving 16 bases between. The CDR3 is 14 amino acids. Germline loops: CDR1 LGHDT, CDR2 YNNKEL (reference sequence). Here the CDR3 DNA reads TGTGCCAGCAGGGGGACCTCGAGGGGGAATGAGCAGTTCTTC. Its translation: CASRGTSRGNEQFF.

The chain carries TRBV10-3 and TRBJ1-6; 9 positions match TRBD1. The CDR3 covers 17 residues. CDR1 and CDR2 from the germline V gene are ENHRY and SYGVKD. With V trimmed by 2 bases and J by 2 bases, 4 bases remained unmatched. CDR3 DNA sequence: TGTGCCATCAGTGAGACAGGGGGCAGCGCCTATAATTCACCCCTCCACTTT. It translates to CAISETGGSAYNSPLHF.

This chain joins TRBV11-2 and TRBJ2-1; TRBD1 matches at 9 bases. This CDR3 region has 18 residues. Trimming cost V 2 bases and J 2 bases; bases outside gene matches: 10. CDR1 and CDR2 (germline): SGHAT, FQNNGV. The CDR3, as DNA: TGTGCCAGCAGCTTATACCGTACAGGGGGCGACGCCTACAATGAGCAGTTCTTC. This sequence encodes CASSLYRTGGDAYNEQFF. Supplemented by reference TRBV11-2 and TRBJ2-1, the full variable domain reads EAGVAQSPRYKIIEKRQSVAFWCNPISGHATLYWYQQILGQGPKLLIQFQNNGVVDDSQLPKDRFSAERLKGVDSTLKIQPAKLEDSAVYLCASSLYRTGGDAYNEQFFGPGTRLTVL.

A few counts support this clone. The CDR3 loop is CASSGLGTYAGEAFF. CDR3 in DNA: TGTGCCAGCAGCGGCTTGGGGACATACGCTGGTGAAGCTTTCTTT. This chain joins TRBV9 and TRBJ1-1; perhaps TRBD1 as D (6 bases). The CDR3 totals 15 residues. The germline V gene has CDR1 SGDLS and CDR2 YYNGEE. The germline V and J ends were trimmed by 3 bases and 7 bases, with 19 bases remaining between them.

The gene calls are TRBV25-1 and TRBJ2-7; possibly TRBD2 for D (6 bases). Germline CDR1 and CDR2: MGHDK and SYGVNS. This CDR3 has 14 amino acids. Between the trimmed V and J ends, which lost 3 bases and 3 bases, there was a span of 12 bases. CDR3: CASSDGGVFYEQYF. Written as DNA, the CDR3 is TGTGCCAGCAGTGATGGAGGGGTCTTCTACGAGCAGTACTTC.